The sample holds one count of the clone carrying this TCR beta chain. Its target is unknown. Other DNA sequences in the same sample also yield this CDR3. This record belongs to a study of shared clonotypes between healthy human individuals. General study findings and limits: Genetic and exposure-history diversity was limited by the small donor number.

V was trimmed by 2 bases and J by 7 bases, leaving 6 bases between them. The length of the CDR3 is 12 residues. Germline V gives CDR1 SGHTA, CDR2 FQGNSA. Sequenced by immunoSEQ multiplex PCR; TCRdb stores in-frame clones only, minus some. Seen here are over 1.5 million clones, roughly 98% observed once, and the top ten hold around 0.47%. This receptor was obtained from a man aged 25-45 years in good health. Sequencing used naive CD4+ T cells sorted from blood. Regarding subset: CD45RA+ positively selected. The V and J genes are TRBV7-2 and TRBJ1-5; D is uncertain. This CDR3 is CASSLWGQPQHF. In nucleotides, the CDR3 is TGTGCCAGCAGCTTATGGGGACAGCCCCAGCATTTT.